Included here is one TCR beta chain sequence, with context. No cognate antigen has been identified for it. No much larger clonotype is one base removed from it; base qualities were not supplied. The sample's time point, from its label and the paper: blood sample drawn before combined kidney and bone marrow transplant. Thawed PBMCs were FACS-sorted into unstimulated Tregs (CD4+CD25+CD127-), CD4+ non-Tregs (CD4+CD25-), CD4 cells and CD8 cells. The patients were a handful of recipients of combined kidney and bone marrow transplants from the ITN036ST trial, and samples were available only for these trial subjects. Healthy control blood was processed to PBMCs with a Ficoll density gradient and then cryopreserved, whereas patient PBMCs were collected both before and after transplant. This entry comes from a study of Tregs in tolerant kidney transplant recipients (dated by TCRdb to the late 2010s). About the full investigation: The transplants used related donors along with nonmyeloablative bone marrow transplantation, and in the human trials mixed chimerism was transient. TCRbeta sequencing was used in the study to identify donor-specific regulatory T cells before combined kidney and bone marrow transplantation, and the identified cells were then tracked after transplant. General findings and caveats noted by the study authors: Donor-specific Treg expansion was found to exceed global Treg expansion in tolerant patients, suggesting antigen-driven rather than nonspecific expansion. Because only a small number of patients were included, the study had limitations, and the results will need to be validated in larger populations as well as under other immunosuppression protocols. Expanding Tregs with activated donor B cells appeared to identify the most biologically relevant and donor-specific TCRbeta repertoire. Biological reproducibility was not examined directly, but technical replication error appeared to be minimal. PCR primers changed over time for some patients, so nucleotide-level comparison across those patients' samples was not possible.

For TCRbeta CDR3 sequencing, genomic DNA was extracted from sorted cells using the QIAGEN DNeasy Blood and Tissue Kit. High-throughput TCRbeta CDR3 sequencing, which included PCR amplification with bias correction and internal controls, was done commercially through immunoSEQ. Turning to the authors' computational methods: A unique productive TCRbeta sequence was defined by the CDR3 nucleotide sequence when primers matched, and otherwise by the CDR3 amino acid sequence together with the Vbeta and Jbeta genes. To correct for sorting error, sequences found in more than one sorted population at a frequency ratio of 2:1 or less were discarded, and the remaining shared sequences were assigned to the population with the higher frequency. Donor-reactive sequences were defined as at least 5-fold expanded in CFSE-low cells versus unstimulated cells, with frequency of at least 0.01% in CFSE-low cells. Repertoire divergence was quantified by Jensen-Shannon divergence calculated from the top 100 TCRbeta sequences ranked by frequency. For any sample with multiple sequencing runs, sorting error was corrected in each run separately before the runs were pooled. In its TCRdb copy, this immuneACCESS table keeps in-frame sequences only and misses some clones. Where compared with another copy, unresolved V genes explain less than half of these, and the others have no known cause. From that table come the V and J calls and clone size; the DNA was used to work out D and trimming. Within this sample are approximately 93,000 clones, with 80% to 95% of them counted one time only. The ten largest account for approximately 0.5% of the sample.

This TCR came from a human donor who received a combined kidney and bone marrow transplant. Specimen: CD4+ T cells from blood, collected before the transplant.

The DNA sequence is TGTGCCAGTAGTATCGGCAGGGCTTATGGCTACACCTTC. Its translation is CASSIGRAYGYTF. Recombination connected TRBV19 to TRBJ1-2; tentative D gene TRBD1, with 5 bases matching. As encoded in the germline V gene (reference sequence), CDR1 is LNHDA while CDR2 is SQIVND. CDR3 length: 13 amino acids, cysteine to phenylalanine. The sequence is cut down to CDR3 DNA, 39 bases in frame from base 1. The germline ends are 10 bases apart after V is trimmed by 3 bases and J by 5 bases.